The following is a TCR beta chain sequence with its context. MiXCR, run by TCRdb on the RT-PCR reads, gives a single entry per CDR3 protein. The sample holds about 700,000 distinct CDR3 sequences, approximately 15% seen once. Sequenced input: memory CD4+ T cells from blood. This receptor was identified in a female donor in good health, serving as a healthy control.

The CDR3 here is CASSVGNYNEQFF. CDR3 DNA: TGTGCCAGCAGCGTGGGCAACTACAATGAGCAGTTCTTC. The chain is built from TRBV9 and TRBJ2-1; D is unresolved. CDR1 is SGDLS and CDR2 is YYNGEE in the germline V gene. The CDR3 spans 13 residues. With 2 bases removed from V and 3 bases from J, the gap between germline ends came to 6 bases.